This T cell receptor (beta chain) is from a study of blood T cell repertoires in COVID-19. Measured with immunoSEQ multiplex PCR; TCRdb has only the in-frame clones, and not every one. This sample has tens of thousands of clones; 79% occur once, and the top ten carry around 27%. Between the trimmed V and J ends, which lost 1 base and 6 bases, there was a span of 13 bases. This CDR3 region has 14 residues. Germline CDR1 and CDR2: SGHRS and YFSETQ. This clonotype was obtained from a man aged 55-75 years with active or convalescent COVID-19. The chain joins TRBV5-1 to TRBJ1-1, with D perhaps TRBD1 (6 bases). The specimen was peripheral blood. The CDR3 DNA sequence: TGCGCCAGCAGCTTGCAGACGGCAGGGGCTGAAGCTTTCTTT. Its protein product is CASSLQTAGAEAFF.